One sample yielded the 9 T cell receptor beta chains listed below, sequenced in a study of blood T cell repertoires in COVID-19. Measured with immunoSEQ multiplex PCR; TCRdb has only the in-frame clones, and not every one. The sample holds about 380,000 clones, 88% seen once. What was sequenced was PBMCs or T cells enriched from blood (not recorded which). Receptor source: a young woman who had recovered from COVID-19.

In nucleotides, the CDR3 is TGCAGTCTACTAGCTACCGGGGAGCTGTTTTTT. Encoded protein: CSLLATGELFF. V is TRBV20-1 and J is TRBJ2-2; the D gene is possibly TRBD2 (6 bases). The germline V gene encodes CDR1 DFQATT and CDR2 SNEGSKA (reference sequence). Trimming took 8 bases from V and 5 from J, leaving 9 bases between them. The CDR3 runs to 11 residues.

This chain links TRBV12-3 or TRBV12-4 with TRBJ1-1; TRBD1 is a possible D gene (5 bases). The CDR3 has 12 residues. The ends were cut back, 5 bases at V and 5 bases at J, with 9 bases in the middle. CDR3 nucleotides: TGTGCCAGCAGTCATCGGGGGACTGAAGCTTTCTTT. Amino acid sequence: CASSHRGTEAFF.

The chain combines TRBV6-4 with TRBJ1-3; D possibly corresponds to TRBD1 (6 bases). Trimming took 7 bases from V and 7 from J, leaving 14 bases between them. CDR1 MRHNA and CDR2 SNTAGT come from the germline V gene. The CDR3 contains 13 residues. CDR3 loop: CASIRWGRNTIYF. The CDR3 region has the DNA TGTGCCAGCATTCGGTGGGGGCGGAACACCATATATTTT.

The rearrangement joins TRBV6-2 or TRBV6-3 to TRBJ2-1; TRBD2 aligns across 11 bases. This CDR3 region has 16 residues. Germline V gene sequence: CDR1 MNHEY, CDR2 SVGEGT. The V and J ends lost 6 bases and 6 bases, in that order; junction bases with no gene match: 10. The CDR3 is CASRPPTSGDLNEQFF. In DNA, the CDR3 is TGTGCCAGCAGACCTCCGACTAGCGGGGATCTCAATGAGCAGTTCTTC.

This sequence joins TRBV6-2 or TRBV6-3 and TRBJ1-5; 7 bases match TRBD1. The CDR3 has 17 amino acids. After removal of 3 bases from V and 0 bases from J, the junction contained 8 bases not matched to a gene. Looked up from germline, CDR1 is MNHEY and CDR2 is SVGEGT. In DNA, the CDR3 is TGTGCCAGCAGTTATGACAGGGAATACCATAGCAATCAGCCCCAGCATTTT. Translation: CASSYDREYHSNQPQHF.

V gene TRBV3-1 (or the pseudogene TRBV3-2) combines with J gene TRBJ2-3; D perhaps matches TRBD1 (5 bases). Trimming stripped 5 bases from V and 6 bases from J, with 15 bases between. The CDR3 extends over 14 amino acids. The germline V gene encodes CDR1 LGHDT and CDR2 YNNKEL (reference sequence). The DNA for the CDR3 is TGTGCCAGCAGCTCCACGGTTGGGGCGGATACGCAGTATTTT. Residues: CASSSTVGADTQYF.

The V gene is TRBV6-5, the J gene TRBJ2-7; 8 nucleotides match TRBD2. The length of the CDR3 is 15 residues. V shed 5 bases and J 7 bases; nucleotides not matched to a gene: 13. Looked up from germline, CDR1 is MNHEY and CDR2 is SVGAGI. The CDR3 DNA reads TGTGCCAGCAGTACCCGGGATAGCGGGGCCCTTGAGCAGTACTTC. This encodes CASSTRDSGALEQYF.

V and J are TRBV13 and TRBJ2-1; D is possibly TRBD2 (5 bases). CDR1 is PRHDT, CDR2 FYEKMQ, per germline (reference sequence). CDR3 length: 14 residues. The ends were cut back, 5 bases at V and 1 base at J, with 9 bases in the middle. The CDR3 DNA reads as TGTGCCAGCAGCGCGCGGGCGTCCTACAATGAGCAGTTCTTC. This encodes CASSARASYNEQFF.

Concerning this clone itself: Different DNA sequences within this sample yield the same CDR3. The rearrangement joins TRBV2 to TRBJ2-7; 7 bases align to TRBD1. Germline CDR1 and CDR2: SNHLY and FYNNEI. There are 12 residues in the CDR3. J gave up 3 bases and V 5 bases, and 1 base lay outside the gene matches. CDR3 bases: TGTGCCAGCAGTAGACAGGGCTACGAGCAGTACTTC. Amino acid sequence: CASSRQGYEQYF.